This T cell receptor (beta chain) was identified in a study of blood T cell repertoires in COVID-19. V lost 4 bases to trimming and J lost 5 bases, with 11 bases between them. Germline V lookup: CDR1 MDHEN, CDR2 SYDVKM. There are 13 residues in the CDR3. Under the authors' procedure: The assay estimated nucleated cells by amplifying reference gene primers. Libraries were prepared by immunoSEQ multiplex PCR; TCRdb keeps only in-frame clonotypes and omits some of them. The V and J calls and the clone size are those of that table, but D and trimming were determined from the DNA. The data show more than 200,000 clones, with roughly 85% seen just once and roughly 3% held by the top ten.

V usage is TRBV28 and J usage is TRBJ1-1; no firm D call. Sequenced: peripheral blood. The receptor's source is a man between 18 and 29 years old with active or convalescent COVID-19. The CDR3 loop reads CASSSGRKTEAFF. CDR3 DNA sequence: TGTGCCAGCAGTTCCGGGAGGAAGACTGAAGCTTTCTTT.